This T cell receptor beta chain was retrieved from a study of CD8 T cells in Susac syndrome. From blood CD8+ and CD4+ T cells, TCR beta sequences were generated. TEMRA cells underwent FACS enrichment and CD8+ and CD4+ T cells underwent negative isolation. Study results and caveats: The study recognized that its TCR sequencing and HLA analysis covered a relatively small number of individuals.

An input of about 0.45 to 1 ug of RNA was subjected to reverse transcription using random hexamers. Amplification of the TCR beta CDR3 was carried out by immunoSEQ multiplex PCR, which spanned a total of 54 Vbeta and 13 Jbeta segments. TCRdb called the immunoSEQ multiplex PCR reads again in MiXCR, with one record for every CDR3 protein. The repertoire includes fewer than 350,000 distinct CDR3 sequences, over 75% of them detected once, and 0.2% to 0.25% sits in the top ten. As for this clonotype: Its antigen is unidentified.

The CDR3 totals 15 residues. The germline V gene encodes CDR1 MGHRA and CDR2 YSYEKL. V dropped 5 bases and J dropped 1 base, with 14 bases sitting between them. Material: CD8+ T cells from PBMCs. This sequence was found in a human donor with multiple sclerosis. V and J are TRBV4-1 and TRBJ1-2; unclear D gene. The DNA for the CDR3 is TGCGCCAGCAGCGATCGAATGGTATTTAACTATGGCTACACCTTC. Translating it yields CASSDRMVFNYGYTF.